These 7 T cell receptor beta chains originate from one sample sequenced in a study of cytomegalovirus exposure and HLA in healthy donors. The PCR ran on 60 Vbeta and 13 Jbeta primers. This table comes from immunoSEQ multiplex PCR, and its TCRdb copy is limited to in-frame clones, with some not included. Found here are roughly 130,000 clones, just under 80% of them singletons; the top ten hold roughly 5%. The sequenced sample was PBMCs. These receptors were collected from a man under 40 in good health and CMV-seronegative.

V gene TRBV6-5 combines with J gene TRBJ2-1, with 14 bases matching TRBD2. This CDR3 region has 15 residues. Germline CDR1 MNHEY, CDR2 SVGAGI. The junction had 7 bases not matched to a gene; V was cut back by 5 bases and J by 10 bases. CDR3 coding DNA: TGTGCCAGCAGTCTGACTAGCGGGAGGGCCTGGGAGCAGTTCTTC. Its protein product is CASSLTSGRAWEQFF.

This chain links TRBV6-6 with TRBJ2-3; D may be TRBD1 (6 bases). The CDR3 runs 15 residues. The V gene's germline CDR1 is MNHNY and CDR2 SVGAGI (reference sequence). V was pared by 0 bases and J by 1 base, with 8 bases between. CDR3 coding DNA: TGTGCCAGCAGTTACTCCAGGGGAGGCACAGATACGCAGTATTTT. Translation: CASSYSRGGTDTQYF.

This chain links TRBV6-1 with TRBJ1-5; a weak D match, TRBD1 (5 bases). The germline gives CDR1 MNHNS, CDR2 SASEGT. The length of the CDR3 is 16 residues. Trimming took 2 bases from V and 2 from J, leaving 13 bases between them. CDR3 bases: TGTGCCAGCAGTGAATCATTCGGGGGTGGCAATCAGCCCCAGCATTTT. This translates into CASSESFGGGNQPQHF.

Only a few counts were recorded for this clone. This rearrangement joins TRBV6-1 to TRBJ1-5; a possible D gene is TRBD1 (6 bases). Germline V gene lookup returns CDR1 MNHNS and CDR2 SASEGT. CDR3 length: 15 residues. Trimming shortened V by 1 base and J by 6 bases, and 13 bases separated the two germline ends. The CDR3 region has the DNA TGTGCCAGCAGTGAAGATCCAGGGGAACCTCAGCCCCAGCATTTT. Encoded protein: CASSEDPGEPQPQHF.

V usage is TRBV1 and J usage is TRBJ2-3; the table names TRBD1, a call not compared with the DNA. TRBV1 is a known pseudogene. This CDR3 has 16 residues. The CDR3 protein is CTSSVRRGSWSDTQYF. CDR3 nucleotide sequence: TGCACCAGCAGCGTGCGCAGGGGGTCGTGGTCAGATACGCAGTATTTT.

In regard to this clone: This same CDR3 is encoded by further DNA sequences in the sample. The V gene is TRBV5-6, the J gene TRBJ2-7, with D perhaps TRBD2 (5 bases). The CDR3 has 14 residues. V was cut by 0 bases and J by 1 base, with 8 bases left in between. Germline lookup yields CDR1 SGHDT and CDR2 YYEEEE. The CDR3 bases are TGTGCCAGCAGCTTGGTTCCGGGGTCCTACGAGCAGTACTTC. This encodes CASSLVPGSYEQYF.

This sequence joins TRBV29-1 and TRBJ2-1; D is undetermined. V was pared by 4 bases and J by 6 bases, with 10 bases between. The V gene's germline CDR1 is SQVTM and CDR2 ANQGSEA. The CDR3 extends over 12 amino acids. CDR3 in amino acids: CSVGAGTNEQFF. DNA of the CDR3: TGCAGCGTTGGGGCAGGCACCAATGAGCAGTTCTTC.